A selection of T cell receptor beta chains follows, all from one sample in a study of early T cells in non-severe SARS-CoV-2 infection. MiXCR, run by TCRdb on the 5' RACE reads, gives a single entry per CDR3 protein. Of nearly 70,000 distinct CDR3 sequences listed, 4.6% are singletons. Sample: whole blood, taken at baseline. The receptors were sampled from an adult who was a healthcare worker with PCR-confirmed SARS-CoV-2 infection or an uninfected control (not recorded which). The donor label of this sample is uncertain. CDR3s include the opening cysteine and the closing phenylalanine or tryptophan. D genes are given only for firm matches. Part of the rows lack a size; the others show once, few, many or a class for expanded clones.

>few|-|TRBJ1-1|TRBV11-2
TGTGCCAGCAGCTTAGCAGGACACACAAAAGAAGCTTTCTTT
CASSLAGHTKEAFF
>many|TRBD2|TRBJ2-1|TRBV4-3
TGCGCCAGCAGCCCCGGCCTAGCGGGGCTCTACAATGAGCAGTTCTTC
CASSPGLAGLYNEQFF
>many|-|TRBJ1-2|TRBV29-1
TGCAGCGTTGAAAGGGGCCAGGCGGCTAACTATGGCTACACCTTC
CSVERGQAANYGYTF
>few|TRBD1|TRBJ1-1|TRBV28
TGTGCCAGCAGTGCTCCGACAGGGGGCAATGAAGCTTTCTTT
CASSAPTGGNEAFF
>-|-|TRBJ1-3|TRBV28
TGTGCCAGCAGCCAATACCCGGGAAACACCATATATTTT
CASSQYPGNTIYF
>few|TRBD2|TRBJ2-3|TRBV20-1
TGCAGTGCTCCGGGGACTAGCGGGGGCCGCACAGATACGCAGTATTTT
CSAPGTSGGRTDTQYF
>few|-|TRBJ1-1|TRBV6-1
TGTGCCAGCAGTGATCCGGGGATCGCCAGCACTGAAGCTTTCTTT
CASSDPGIASTEAFF
>few|-|TRBJ1-2|TRBV6-5
TGTGCCAGCAGTACAGATCGGGAAGGGCCCGCGAAGGGCTACACCTTC
CASSTDREGPAKGYTF
>many|-|TRBJ2-1|TRBV20-1
TGCAGTGCTAGGGCCCAAAGCTCCTACAATGAGCAGTTCTTC
CSARAQSSYNEQFF
>many|TRBD1|TRBJ2-2|TRBV2
TGTGCCAGCAGCTCGACAGGGGGCGACACCGGGGAGCTGTTTTTT
CASSSTGGDTGELFF
>-|-|TRBJ1-1|TRBV6-5
TGTGCCAGCAGATTAATAGGTGTCAGAGACACTGAAGCTTTCTTT
CASRLIGVRDTEAFF
>many|-|TRBJ2-4|TRBV20-1
TGCAGTGCCACCGTGACAGGGAGGAAAAACATTCAGTACTTC
CSATVTGRKNIQYF
>many|-|TRBJ1-5|TRBV9
TGTGCCAGCAGCGTAGGGGGCCAGCCCCAGCATTTT
CASSVGGQPQHF
>many|-|TRBJ2-1|TRBV10-3
TGTGCCATCAGTGAAGGTAGCGGCTCCTACAATGAGCAGTTCTTC
CAISEGSGSYNEQFF
>many|-|TRBJ2-7|TRBV15
TGTGCCACCAGCCTGGGATCCTACGAGCAGTACTTC
CATSLGSYEQYF
>few|-|TRBJ2-7|TRBV29-1
TGCAGCGTTGTGCCGTGGGGTTCGCCCGAGCAGTACTTC
CSVVPWGSPEQYF
>few|-|TRBJ2-1|TRBV24-1
TGTGCCACCAGTGATTTTCGCCCCTACAATGAGCAGTTCTTC
CATSDFRPYNEQFF
>many|-|TRBJ2-7|TRBV20-1
TGCAGTGCTAGCGGCGGGGACCTCTACGAGCAGTACTTC
CSASGGDLYEQYF
>many|-|TRBJ2-3|TRBV7-2
TGTGCCAGCAGCCGTCGGGCGCAAACCACAGATACGCAGTATTTT
CASSRRAQTTDTQYF
>-|TRBD1|TRBJ1-1|TRBV6-6
TGTGCCAGCAGCCCCCCCGGGACAGGGACTGAAGCTTTCTTT
CASSPPGTGTEAFF
>-|TRBD1|TRBJ2-5|TRBV28
TGTGCCAGCAGTTTAAGAGGACAGGGGGGGGAGACCCAGTACTTC
CASSLRGQGGETQYF
>few|-|TRBJ1-1|TRBV5-6
TGTGCCAGCAGATACGGGACCGCCACTCGGATGAACACTGAAGCTTTCTTT
CASRYGTATRMNTEAFF
>-|-|TRBJ1-6|TRBV3-1
TGTGCCAGCAGCCAAGGGACAGAGAATTCACCCCTCCACTTT
CASSQGTENSPLHF
>few|-|TRBJ2-5|TRBV11-2
TGTGCCAGCAGCTTAGGTGGGGGGTACCAAGAGACCCAGTACTTC
CASSLGGGYQETQYF
>few|TRBD1|TRBJ2-3|TRBV28
TGTGCCAGCAGTCCGGGACAGCTCCCCTGGACGCAGTATTTT
CASSPGQLPWTQYF
>-|TRBD1|TRBJ2-5|TRBV29-1
TGCAGCGTCGAACTCGGACAGGGGATGGAGACCCAGTACTTC
CSVELGQGMETQYF
>many|-|TRBJ2-3|TRBV20-1
TGCAGTGCACTCGCGGGCACCCCCACAGATACGCAGTATTTT
CSALAGTPTDTQYF
>many|TRBD1|TRBJ2-3|TRBV5-1
TGCGCCAGCAGTGGCGGGACAGGTCTGGGGGATACGCAGTATTTT
CASSGGTGLGDTQYF
>many|TRBD1|TRBJ2-7|TRBV20-1
TGCAGTGCTAGAGCAAGGGGGCCCTACGAGCAGTACTTC
CSARARGPYEQYF
>-|-|TRBJ2-5|TRBV12-3/TRBV12-4
TGTGCCAGCAGACTACTACAAGGGACCCAGTACTTC
CASRLLQGTQYF
>few|TRBD1|TRBJ2-7|TRBV12-3/TRBV12-4
TGTGCCAGCAGTTTGGACAGGGGGCTAGACGAGCAGTACTTC
CASSLDRGLDEQYF
>few|TRBD1|TRBJ2-7|TRBV19
TGTGCCAGTAGTAGGAGGACAGGGAGCCTCTACGAGCAGTACTTC
CASSRRTGSLYEQYF
>many|-|TRBJ1-5|TRBV6-6
TGTGCCAGCACCGAGGGACCTAGCAATCAGCCCCAGCATTTT
CASTEGPSNQPQHF
>-|TRBD2|TRBJ2-1|TRBV7-8
TGTGCCAGCAGCTCAGTGCTAGCGGCCTCCTACAATGAGCAGTTCTTC
CASSSVLAASYNEQFF
>-|-|TRBJ1-5|TRBV7-9
TGTGCCAGCAGCTTTACGGAAAATCAGCCCCAGCATTTT
CASSFTENQPQHF
>-|TRBD2|TRBJ2-1|TRBV4-2
TGTGCCAGCAGCAAAGCGGGGGGGAGTTACAATGAGCAGTTCTTC
CASSKAGGSYNEQFF
>many|-|TRBJ1-2|TRBV29-1
TGCAGCCATAGCCCGGGCTACACCTTC
CSHSPGYTF
>few|-|TRBJ1-1|TRBV3-1
TGTGCCAGCAGCCAAAACAGGGAGGGAACTGAAGCTTTCTTT
CASSQNREGTEAFF
>many|-|TRBJ2-5|TRBV20-1
TGCAGTGCTCACGGGGGCCAAGAGACCCAGTACTTC
CSAHGGQETQYF
>-|-|TRBJ2-7|TRBV6-2/TRBV6-3
TGTGCCAGCAGTTACTCGTCACGGAGCGAGCAGTACTTC
CASSYSSRSEQYF